One sample yielded the 22 T cell receptor beta chains listed below, sequenced in a study of vaccination and CD4 T cells after COVID-19. The Oncomine TCR Beta short-read assay was applied to DNA of cultured CD4+ T cells. TCRdb used MiXCR to reprocess the PCR reads, holding one entry per CDR3 protein. The sample records around 16,000 distinct CDR3 sequences, around half being singletons. What these receptors recognize is not known. Specified treatment: roughly 10-day PBMC culture with coronavirus spike peptide pools or control peptides (ViraFEST assay). The sample in question was CD4+ T cells from blood, cultured in vitro, obtained before SARS-CoV-2 vaccination. The receptor source for this set is a human donor who had recovered from COVID-19.

The chain combines TRBV20-1 with TRBJ2-4, with 13 bases matching TRBD2. The germline V gene has CDR1 DFQATT and CDR2 SNEGSKA (reference sequence). Unmatched junction bases numbered 11, after V lost 3 bases and J lost 0 bases. CDR3 size: 19 residues. As DNA, the CDR3 is TGCAGTGCTAGCTTAACGGGACTAGCGGGAATAGAAGCCAAAAACATTCAGTACTTC. This sequence encodes CSASLTGLAGIEAKNIQYF.

This chain connects TRBV6-1 to TRBJ2-3; D gene unclear. Trimming cost V 6 bases and J 6 bases, with 7 bases left between them. The V gene's germline CDR1 is MNHNS and CDR2 SASEGT. The CDR3 length is 11 residues. CDR3 coding DNA: TGTGCCAGCAGGTCTTTGGATACGCAGTATTTT. The encoded protein is CASRSLDTQYF.

This clonotype has just a few counts. J is TRBJ1-5 and V is TRBV7-3; perhaps TRBD1 as D (6 bases). Trimming removed 5 bases from V and 11 bases from J, with 16 bases in between. The germline V gene has CDR1 SGHTA and CDR2 FQGTGA. The CDR3 is 13 amino acids. In nucleotides, the CDR3 is TGTGCCAGCAGCGCGACCGGGACATCGGCCCAGCATTTT. This codes for CASSATGTSAQHF.

The chain recombines TRBV6-1 with TRBJ1-2; 8 nucleotides match TRBD1. Trimming removed 2 bases from V and 1 base from J; junction bases left unmatched: 0. The CDR3 is made up of 14 amino acids. CDR1 and CDR2 (germline): MNHNS, SASEGT. The CDR3 DNA reads as TGTGCCAGCAGTGAAACAGGGGGTAACTATGGCTACACCTTC. Protein product: CASSETGGNYGYTF.

This clonotype was seen a few times. V gene TRBV7-9 combines with J gene TRBJ2-7, with 12 bases matching TRBD1. The CDR3 contains 17 residues. The germline gives CDR1 SEHNR, CDR2 FQNEAQ (reference sequence). J was trimmed by 3 bases and V by 5 bases; bases with no gene match: 11. CDR3 sequence: CASSKGTGGQLSYEQYF. The CDR3 region has the DNA TGTGCCAGCAGCAAAGGGACAGGGGGCCAATTAAGCTACGAGCAGTACTTC.

The chain uses TRBV12-3 or TRBV12-4 and TRBJ2-5; D is uncertain. The germline V and J ends were trimmed by 4 bases and 3 bases, with 12 bases remaining between them. The CDR3 length is 14 residues. CDR3 DNA sequence: TGTGCCAGCAGTTACCAAACAGCCGAAGAGACCCAGTACTTC. Translated, it gives CASSYQTAEETQYF.

The rearrangement joins TRBV6-2 or TRBV6-3 to TRBJ1-5; D is undetermined. V lost 9 bases to trimming and J lost 2 bases, with 11 bases between them. Germline V gene lookup returns CDR1 MNHEY and CDR2 SVGEGT. This CDR3 region has 13 residues. Written as DNA, the CDR3 is TGTGCCAGTTGTCAGTGGGGCAATCAGCCCCAGCATTTT. Its protein product is CASCQWGNQPQHF.

The gene calls are TRBV5-1 and TRBJ1-6; 8 bases match TRBD1. V dropped 3 bases and J dropped 10; count of bases not matched to a gene: 9. This CDR3 is built from 15 residues. Looked up from germline, CDR1 is SGHRS and CDR2 is YFSETQ. The CDR3 region is CASSYAGQANSPLHF. The CDR3 DNA sequence: TGCGCCAGCAGCTACGCGGGACAGGCGAACTCACCCCTCCACTTT.

V usage is TRBV7-2 and J usage is TRBJ2-2; D remains unclear. Between the trimmed V and J ends, which lost 1 base and 1 base, there was a span of 7 bases. The CDR3 is 15 amino acids. Germline CDR1 is SGHTA and CDR2 is FQGNSA. The CDR3 DNA follows: TGTGCCAGCAGCTTAGGGACGGGGAACACCGGGGAGCTGTTTTTT. Protein: CASSLGTGNTGELFF.

V gene TRBV10-1 combines with J gene TRBJ1-1, with 8 bases aligning to TRBD1. The CDR3 extends over 14 amino acids. Trimming cost V 2 bases and J 4 bases; bases outside gene matches: 3. CDR1 and CDR2 from the germline V gene are WNHNN and SYGVQD (reference sequence). This CDR3 reads CASSETGGITEAFF. The CDR3 DNA follows: TGCGCCAGCAGTGAGACAGGGGGTATCACTGAAGCTTTCTTT.

The V call is TRBV7-2, the J call TRBJ1-6, with 7 bases that match TRBD1. Looked up from germline, CDR1 is SGHTA and CDR2 is FQGNSA. CDR3 size: 15 residues. The trim removed 1 base at V and 5 bases at J, leaving 2 bases unmatched. The CDR3 loop is CASSLVDRDNSPLHF. CDR3 DNA: TGTGCCAGCAGCTTAGTAGACAGGGATAATTCACCCCTCCACTTT.

This chain joins TRBV19 and TRBJ2-4; perhaps D is TRBD1 or TRBD2 (5 bases each). This CDR3 has 14 amino acids. CDR1 LNHDA and CDR2 SQIVND come from the germline V gene (reference sequence). The germline V and J ends were trimmed by 1 base and 8 bases, with 12 bases remaining between them. The CDR3 spells CASSIAGLRDIQYF. The CDR3, as DNA: TGTGCCAGTAGTATAGCAGGGCTGAGGGACATTCAGTACTTC.

There are a few counts of this clonotype. The chain carries TRBV20-1 and TRBJ2-1; 9 bases align to TRBD1. V lost 6 bases, J lost 4 bases, and 13 bases stayed unmatched. CDR1 is DFQATT, CDR2 SNEGSKA, per germline (reference sequence). There are 16 residues in the CDR3. The CDR3 nucleotides are TGCAGTGCCCCCTTCCAGGGACAGGGAGCATACAATGAGCAGTTCTTC. Translated: CSAPFQGQGAYNEQFF.

This clonotype turned up a few times. The chain is built from TRBV2 and TRBJ2-5, with D hard to call. V was trimmed by 7 bases and J by 5 bases, leaving 8 bases between them. CDR1 SNHLY and CDR2 FYNNEI come from the germline V gene. CDR3 length: 11 amino acids. In DNA, the CDR3 is TGTGCCAGCAAGACGTCGGAGACCCAGTACTTC. Translation: CASKTSETQYF.

This clonotype has just a few counts. The chain uses TRBV20-1 and TRBJ1-5; D unresolved. The CDR3 runs to 10 residues. V shed 3 bases and J shed 6 bases, with 3 bases lying between them. Germline V gene data show CDR1 as DFQATT and CDR2 as SNEGSKA (reference sequence). DNA of the CDR3: TGCAGTGCTAGTCTTCAGCCCCAGCATTTT. Its translation: CSASLQPQHF.

This sequence joins TRBV6-1 and TRBJ2-5; no reliable D call. Germline V CDR1 and CDR2: MNHNS, SASEGT. CDR3 length: 14 residues. The V and J ends lost 6 bases and 0 bases respectively, with 11 bases between them. The CDR3 DNA follows: TGTGCCAGCAGCCGTTTCCCGTACCAAGAGACCCAGTACTTC. Its translation: CASSRFPYQETQYF.

This chain connects TRBV7-3 to TRBJ2-3; D gene ambiguous. From germline, CDR1 is SGHTA and CDR2 FQGTGA. Trimming stripped 4 bases from V and 0 bases from J, with 5 bases between. The CDR3 is made up of 13 amino acids. Here the CDR3 DNA reads TGTGCCAGCAGCTACTCTAGCACAGATACGCAGTATTTT. Translating it yields CASSYSSTDTQYF.

The chain uses TRBV28 and TRBJ2-3; possible D gene TRBD2, 6 bases. The V end was cut by 5 bases, the J end by 2 bases, with 14 bases between. Germline CDR1 and CDR2: MDHEN and SYDVKM. The CDR3 runs 15 residues. The CDR3 here is CASSSTGTYTDTQYF. The DNA for the CDR3 is TGTGCCAGCAGTAGCACCGGGACTTACACAGATACGCAGTATTTT.

This clonotype appeared a few times. This chain uses TRBV21-1 with TRBJ2-2. TRBV21-1 is a pseudogene locus. The CDR3 extends over 14 amino acids. The CDR3, as DNA: TGTGCCAGCAGCAAAGGACAGAACACCGGGGAGCTGTTTTTT. The encoded protein is CASSKGQNTGELFF.

This chain's CDR3 is CASSSQGGGNTIYF. In DNA, the CDR3 is TGTGCCAGCAGCTCACAGGGAGGTGGAAACACCATATATTTT. The chain couples TRBV5-4 to TRBJ1-3, with D tentatively TRBD1 (6 bases). With 3 bases removed from V and 3 bases from J, the gap between germline ends came to 10 bases. This CDR3 comprises 14 residues. Germline lookup yields CDR1 SGHNT and CDR2 YYREEE (reference sequence).

This clonotype appeared a single time. The chain carries TRBV7-9 and TRBJ2-7, with D possibly matching TRBD1 (6 bases). The germline V gene encodes CDR1 SEHNR and CDR2 FQNEAQ (reference sequence). This CDR3 spans 14 amino acids. V was cut by 3 bases and J by 6 bases, with 15 bases left in between. CDR3 in amino acids: CASSFQPGDREQYF. The CDR3, as DNA: TGTGCCAGCAGCTTTCAGCCAGGGGACCGCGAGCAGTACTTC.

This chain connects TRBV7-2 to TRBJ2-7; TRBD2 matches at 9 bases. The ends lost 6 bases at V and 2 bases at J; junction bases unmatched: 8. The CDR3 has 15 amino acids. Germline V gene sequence: CDR1 SGHTA, CDR2 FQGNSA. CDR3 residues: CASSPPSGTTYEQYF. The CDR3 nucleotides are TGTGCCAGCAGTCCTCCTAGCGGGACGACCTACGAGCAGTACTTC.